Listed here are 18 T cell receptor beta chains from one sample, sequenced in a study of tumor-infiltrating lymphocytes in oesophageal squamous cell carcinoma. TCRdb itself ran the PCR reads through MiXCR, one entry per CDR3 protein. This repertoire shows just under 20,000 distinct CDR3 sequences, under 50% found once; its top ten account for over 9.5%. The material sequenced was normal esophageal tissue next to the tumor. These receptors all stem from a male donor with esophageal squamous cell carcinoma.

A note on this clonotype: The CDR3 end shows no conserved phenylalanine or tryptophan, and so a read error is likely. The DNA is left out, because the CDR3 cannot be placed on it with certainty; the CDR3 is given as TCRdb lists it. The chain has TRBV20-1 and TRBJ2-5; whether TRBD1, the table's D call, matches the DNA was not checked. Germline CDR1 is DFQATT and CDR2 is SNEGSKA (reference sequence). With termini counted, the CDR3 has 20 amino acids. The CDR3 is CSARAGTGVGLDNSPLHFGN.

There are a few counts of this clonotype. V usage is TRBV4-1 and J usage is TRBJ1-3; D is ambiguous. Trimming left V 1 base short and J 4 bases short, with 5 bases between. Germline CDR1 is MGHRA and CDR2 is YSYEKL. This CDR3 is 13 amino acids long. This CDR3 is CASSQVEGNTIYF. As DNA, the CDR3 is TGCGCCAGCAGCCAAGTTGAAGGAAACACCATATATTTT.

Concerning this clonotype itself: A much bigger clone sits one base away, suggesting this may be a read error. The chain employs TRBV4-2 and TRBJ2-2, with D possibly called TRBD1 or TRBD2 (6 bases each). The CDR3 sequence is 16 residues long. Per the germline V gene, CDR1 is LGHNA and CDR2 is YNFKEQ. DNA of the CDR3: TGTGCCGGCAGCCCACGAGGGGGGTCGAACACCGGGGAGCTGTTTTTT. It codes for CAGSPRGGSNTGELFF.

Of note for this clonotype: A read error may account for a junction end that differs from germline. The J gene is TRBJ2-7, the V gene TRBV11-2, with a weak D call TRBD1 (5 bases). Germline V gives CDR1 SGHAT, CDR2 FQNNGV. The CDR3 is 17 residues long. This CDR3 is CASSLRRAAQGDSPLHF. CDR3 DNA sequence: TGTGCCAGCAGCTTACGACGCGCGGCCCAGGGCGATTCACCCCTCCACTTC.

In the case of this clonotype: The CDR3 does not end in the conserved phenylalanine or tryptophan, so this is likely a read error. It is unclear where the CDR3 begins or ends on the DNA, so no DNA is shown, and the CDR3 is as TCRdb lists it. The chain has TRBV6-1 and TRBJ2-5; TRBD2, the table's D call, lacks a check against the DNA. The CDR3 length equals 14 residues, ends included. Germline CDR1 reads MNHNS; CDR2 reads SASEGT. The CDR3 is CASSENPTSALFGA.

Within the sample, this clonotype is medium-sized. The V call is TRBV6-1, the J call TRBJ2-5; D uncertain. Germline loops: CDR1 MNHNS, CDR2 SASEGT. This CDR3 is built from 13 residues. V shed 6 bases and J shed 5 bases, with 13 bases lying between them. The CDR3 region has the DNA TGTGCCAGCAGCCTAAGCTTAGGCGAGACCCAGTACTTC. Translated, it gives CASSLSLGETQYF.

The gene calls are TRBV19 and TRBJ2-2; 12 nucleotides match TRBD2. The J segment lost 4 bases and the V segment lost 8 bases, leaving 5 bases of the junction unmatched. CDR1 is LNHDA, CDR2 SQIVND, per germline (reference sequence). The CDR3 runs to 15 residues. CDR3 amino acids: CASRTSGRTTGELFF. The CDR3, as DNA: TGTGCCAGTCGTACTAGCGGGAGGACCACCGGGGAGCTGTTTTTT.

This clonotype was picked up many times. V and J are TRBV28 and TRBJ1-2, with no clear D. The CDR3 loop spans 12 amino acids. The germline V gene has CDR1 MDHEN and CDR2 SYDVKM. V was clipped by 1 base and J by 4 bases, with 4 bases between them. This CDR3 is CASSLYLYGYTF. CDR3 DNA: TGTGCCAGCAGTTTATACCTCTATGGCTACACCTTC.

The chain links TRBV19 to TRBJ2-1; no clear D gene. Germline V gene data show CDR1 as LNHDA and CDR2 as SQIVND (reference sequence). The CDR3 extends over 14 amino acids. V lost 3 bases to trimming and J lost 10 bases, with 16 bases between them. This CDR3 is CASSIPGLPEEQFF. DNA for the CDR3: TGTGCCAGTAGTATCCCGGGCCTGCCTGAAGAGCAGTTCTTC.

This clonotype was picked up a small number of times. V gene TRBV7-3 combines with J gene TRBJ2-5; D is uncertain. V lost 2 bases to trimming and J lost 5 bases, with 12 bases between them. Looked up from germline, CDR1 is SGHTA and CDR2 is FQGTGA. This CDR3 comprises 14 residues. DNA of the CDR3: TGTGCCAGCAGCTTATCCCACTCGACTGAGACCCAGTACTTC. Translated: CASSLSHSTETQYF.

At least ten counts were recorded for this clonotype. This chain connects TRBV6-1 to TRBJ1-2; D unclear. With 2 bases removed from V and 1 base from J, the gap between germline ends came to 17 bases. This CDR3 contains 17 residues. The germline V gene has CDR1 MNHNS and CDR2 SASEGT. In DNA form, the CDR3 reads TGTGCCAGCAGTGAATGGGTGTACGATCTAGATAACTATGGCTACACCTTC. Protein: CASSEWVYDLDNYGYTF.

There are a few counts of this clonotype. V usage is TRBV7-8 and J usage is TRBJ2-1, with 14 bases fitting TRBD2. This CDR3 has 17 residues. V gave up 3 bases and J gave up 8 bases; unmatched junction bases: 9. Germline loops: CDR1 SGHVS, CDR2 FQNEAQ. The CDR3 protein is CASSFVAGTSGSYEQFF. CDR3 coding DNA: TGTGCCAGCAGCTTTGTGGCCGGGACTAGCGGGAGCTATGAGCAGTTCTTC.

The chain has TRBV19 and TRBJ2-6, with TRBD2 as a possible D gene (6 bases). The J call is doubtful: the DNA matches TRBJ2-7 better. From germline, CDR1 is LNHDA and CDR2 SQIVND (reference sequence). This CDR3 is 15 amino acids long. The CDR3 sequence: CASSINWGGGNEQYF. The CDR3 bases are TGTGCCAGTAGTATAAATTGGGGAGGAGGAAACGAGCAGTACTTC.

As DNA, the CDR3 is TGTGCCAGCAGCCCCGGTGGGGGATACGAGCAGTACTTC. Protein: CASSPGGGYEQYF. J is TRBJ2-3 and V is TRBV7-9; D may correspond to TRBD1 or TRBD2 (5 bases each). The DNA end lines up better with TRBJ2-7; the J call may be wrong. Germline V gene sequence: CDR1 SEHNR, CDR2 FQNEAQ (reference sequence). The CDR3 spans 13 residues.

The V and J genes are TRBV6-1 and TRBJ2-7, with 7 bases lining up with TRBD1. The J call may be wrong; the DNA end is better matched by TRBJ2-5. The CDR3 is made up of 16 amino acids. Germline lookup yields CDR1 MNHNS and CDR2 SASEGT. The CDR3 region has the DNA TGTGCCAGCAGTAAGGGACAGCCGGGGTACCAAGAGACCCAGTACTTC. It specifies CASSKGQPGYQETQYF.

Of note for this clonotype: Relative to the germline gene, one junction end is altered; a read error may explain this. The rearrangement links TRBV18 to TRBJ1-1; 8 nucleotides line up with TRBD1. CDR3 length: 13 residues. From germline, CDR1 is KGHSH and CDR2 LQKENI. CDR3 amino acids: CASSPGQGTEGFF. The CDR3 DNA reads TGTGCCAGCTCACCTGGACAGGGAACTGAAGGTTTCTTT.

The chain recombines TRBV11-2 with TRBJ2-3, with a possible D match to TRBD1 (5 bases). CDR1 SGHAT and CDR2 FQNNGV come from the germline V gene. The CDR3 covers 16 residues. Trimming shortened V by 0 bases and J by 2 bases, and 12 bases separated the two germline ends. As DNA, the CDR3 is TGTGCCAGCAGCTTAGAGAGTGGACATTTCACAGATACGCAGTATTTT. Its protein is CASSLESGHFTDTQYF. The variable domain in full, with the rest retrieved from reference TRBV11-2 and TRBJ2-3, is EAGVAQSPRYKIIEKRQSVAFWCNPISGHATLYWYQQILGQGPKLLIQFQNNGVVDDSQLPKDRFSAERLKGVDSTLKIQPAKLEDSAVYLCASSLESGHFTDTQYFGPGTRLTVL.

This clonotype was found a few times. This rearrangement joins TRBV7-8 to TRBJ1-2; 9 bases map to TRBD1. The J call may be incorrect, as the DNA end agrees better with TRBJ2-7. In germline, CDR1 is SGHVS, CDR2 FQNEAQ. The CDR3 loop spans 14 amino acids. The CDR3 is CASSLAGQGKEQYF. The CDR3 DNA reads as TGTGCCAGCAGCTTAGCGGGACAGGGTAAGGAGCAGTACTTC.